This is a list of T cell receptor beta chains from one sample in a study of blood T cell repertoires in COVID-19. Only in-frame clones appear in the TCRdb table, and some are missing; sequencing was by immunoSEQ multiplex PCR. The profile covers 220,000 or so clones, with about 86% appearing a single time and roughly 10% taken by the ten largest. What was sequenced was peripheral blood. The receptor source for this set is a woman aged 50 to 60 with COVID-19, enrolled during active disease. Both conserved end residues are part of each CDR3. The D gene is left open where the match is weak. Clone size is shown for a subset of rows, as once, few, many or a class of expanded clone.

d_gene: .; abundance: .; j_gene: TRBJ1-5; v_gene: TRBV2; CDR3aa: CASSDRASNQPQHF; CDR3nt: TGTGCCAGCAGTGACAGGGCAAGCAATCAGCCCCAGCATTTT
d_gene: TRBD1; abundance: .; j_gene: TRBJ2-3; v_gene: TRBV6-5; CDR3aa: CASIPPGQGRDTQYF; CDR3nt: TGTGCCAGCATACCTCCGGGACAGGGGAGGGATACGCAGTATTTT
d_gene: TRBD1; abundance: few; j_gene: TRBJ1-5; v_gene: TRBV6-1; CDR3aa: CASSETRQGSRQPQHF; CDR3nt: TGTGCCAGCAGTGAGACGAGACAGGGTTCACGACAGCCCCAGCATTTT
d_gene: .; abundance: .; j_gene: TRBJ2-1; v_gene: TRBV27; CDR3aa: CASRRGLYNEQFF; CDR3nt: TGTGCCAGCCGGAGGGGTCTCTACAATGAGCAGTTCTTC
d_gene: TRBD2; abundance: .; j_gene: TRBJ2-7; v_gene: TRBV5-1; CDR3aa: CASSLTSGGFYEQYF; CDR3nt: TGCGCCAGCAGCCTCACTAGCGGGGGATTCTACGAGCAGTACTTC
d_gene: TRBD2; abundance: .; j_gene: TRBJ2-5; v_gene: TRBV5-6; CDR3aa: CASSQSGGAQETQYF; CDR3nt: TGTGCCAGCAGCCAAAGCGGGGGGGCGCAAGAGACCCAGTACTTC
d_gene: TRBD2; abundance: .; j_gene: TRBJ2-1; v_gene: TRBV11-2; CDR3aa: CASIRPREGRNEQFF; CDR3nt: TGTGCCAGCATACGACCGAGGGAGGGGAGGAATGAGCAGTTCTTC
d_gene: .; abundance: .; j_gene: TRBJ2-3; v_gene: TRBV7-9; CDR3aa: CASSLGVGGGPSTDTQYF; CDR3nt: TGTGCCAGCAGCTTAGGGGTTGGCGGGGGCCCTAGCACAGATACGCAGTATTTT
d_gene: .; abundance: .; j_gene: TRBJ1-3; v_gene: TRBV19; CDR3aa: CASSDAGRNTIYF; CDR3nt: TGTGCCAGTAGTGACGCGGGGAGAAACACCATATATTTT
d_gene: .; abundance: once; j_gene: TRBJ2-4; v_gene: TRBV7-8; CDR3aa: CASSPLNIQYF; CDR3nt: TGTGCCAGCAGCCCACTGAACATTCAGTACTTC
d_gene: TRBD2; abundance: .; j_gene: TRBJ2-5; v_gene: TRBV4-1; CDR3aa: CASSQERAGGLQETQYF; CDR3nt: TGCGCCAGCAGCCAAGAGAGAGCGGGGGGCCTACAAGAGACCCAGTACTTC
d_gene: TRBD2; abundance: .; j_gene: TRBJ2-2; v_gene: TRBV7-2; CDR3aa: CASSSGLAGNTGELFF; CDR3nt: TGTGCCAGCAGCTCGGGACTAGCGGGAAACACCGGGGAGCTGTTTTTT
d_gene: .; abundance: few; j_gene: TRBJ1-5; v_gene: TRBV28; CDR3aa: CASSLREFASNQPQHF; CDR3nt: TGTGCCAGCAGTTTAAGGGAGTTTGCTAGCAATCAGCCCCAGCATTTT
d_gene: .; abundance: once; j_gene: TRBJ2-1; v_gene: TRBV28; CDR3aa: CASSIRNEQFF; CDR3nt: TGTGCCAGCAGTATCAGGAATGAGCAGTTCTTC
d_gene: .; abundance: .; j_gene: TRBJ1-1; v_gene: TRBV11-3; CDR3aa: CASSLPMNTEAFF; CDR3nt: TGTGCCAGCAGCTTACCCATGAACACTGAAGCTTTCTTT
d_gene: TRBD2; abundance: .; j_gene: TRBJ2-3; v_gene: TRBV9; CDR3aa: CASSLTSGGADTQYF; CDR3nt: TGTGCCAGCAGCCTCACTAGCGGGGGGGCCGATACGCAGTATTTT
d_gene: TRBD1; abundance: few; j_gene: TRBJ1-6; v_gene: TRBV24-1; CDR3aa: CATSDGQGTPLHF; CDR3nt: TGTGCCACCAGTGATGGACAGGGTACACCCCTCCACTTT
d_gene: .; abundance: .; j_gene: TRBJ2-1; v_gene: TRBV4-3; CDR3aa: CASSQEGAISNEQFF; CDR3nt: TGCGCCAGCAGCCAAGAGGGAGCCATCTCCAATGAGCAGTTCTTC
d_gene: .; abundance: few; j_gene: TRBJ1-6; v_gene: TRBV12-3/TRBV12-4; CDR3aa: CASKRQNSPLHF; CDR3nt: TGTGCCAGCAAGCGACAGAATTCACCCCTCCACTTT
d_gene: .; abundance: once; j_gene: TRBJ1-6; v_gene: TRBV28; CDR3aa: CASYPGLDYSPLHF; CDR3nt: TGTGCCAGCTATCCCGGACTCGACTATTCACCCCTCCACTTT
d_gene: TRBD1; abundance: .; j_gene: TRBJ2-2; v_gene: TRBV24-1; CDR3aa: CATSDPAPGQGITGELFF; CDR3nt: TGTGCCACCAGTGATCCCGCTCCGGGACAGGGTATCACCGGGGAGCTGTTTTTT
d_gene: .; abundance: .; j_gene: TRBJ1-5; v_gene: TRBV6-2/TRBV6-3; CDR3aa: CASSLSILLNQPQHF; CDR3nt: TGTGCCAGCAGTTTGTCCATTTTACTCAATCAGCCCCAGCATTTT
d_gene: TRBD1; abundance: .; j_gene: TRBJ1-2; v_gene: TRBV12-3/TRBV12-4; CDR3aa: CASSPGTGGGYTF; CDR3nt: TGTGCCAGCAGCCCGGGGACAGGGGGTGGCTACACCTTC
d_gene: .; abundance: once; j_gene: TRBJ1-5; v_gene: TRBV28; CDR3aa: CASSLDRSDQPQHF; CDR3nt: TGTGCCAGCAGTTTAGACAGGAGCGATCAGCCCCAGCATTTT
d_gene: TRBD1; abundance: .; j_gene: TRBJ1-1; v_gene: TRBV4-1; CDR3aa: CASSHQTGTNTEAFF; CDR3nt: TGCGCCAGCAGCCATCAGACAGGGACGAACACTGAAGCTTTCTTT
d_gene: .; abundance: .; j_gene: TRBJ2-1; v_gene: TRBV4-1; CDR3aa: CASSQDSTAGHSYNEQFF; CDR3nt: TGCGCCAGCAGCCAAGACTCAACAGCGGGCCACTCCTACAATGAGCAGTTCTTC
d_gene: .; abundance: .; j_gene: TRBJ2-1; v_gene: TRBV5-1; CDR3aa: CASSGYGLARDEQFF; CDR3nt: TGCGCCAGCAGCGGGTATGGGCTAGCAAGGGATGAGCAGTTCTTC
d_gene: .; abundance: .; j_gene: TRBJ1-1; v_gene: TRBV11-2; CDR3aa: CASSSIQGNTEAFF; CDR3nt: TGTGCCAGCAGCTCGATACAGGGGAACACTGAAGCTTTCTTT
d_gene: TRBD1; abundance: .; j_gene: TRBJ1-6; v_gene: TRBV5-1; CDR3aa: CASSETGKNSPLHF; CDR3nt: TGCGCCAGCAGCGAGACAGGGAAGAATTCACCCCTCCACTTT
d_gene: .; abundance: .; j_gene: TRBJ1-1; v_gene: TRBV5-1; CDR3aa: CASSLRLSEDGEAFF; CDR3nt: TGCGCCAGCAGCTTGCGGCTCTCGGAGGACGGTGAAGCTTTCTTT
d_gene: .; abundance: .; j_gene: TRBJ2-7; v_gene: TRBV21-1; CDR3aa: CASPGVSYEQYF; CDR3nt: TGTGCCAGCCCAGGGGTCTCCTACGAGCAGTACTTC
d_gene: TRBD2; abundance: .; j_gene: TRBJ2-2; v_gene: TRBV24-1; CDR3aa: CATSDPAKPGLINTGELFF; CDR3nt: TGTGCCACCAGTGATCCCGCCAAACCGGGACTAATTAACACCGGGGAGCTGTTTTTT
d_gene: .; abundance: .; j_gene: TRBJ1-1; v_gene: TRBV19; CDR3aa: CASSRDGWGGMNTEAFF; CDR3nt: TGTGCCAGTAGTAGAGACGGTTGGGGGGGCATGAACACTGAAGCTTTCTTT
d_gene: .; abundance: once; j_gene: TRBJ1-3; v_gene: TRBV19; CDR3aa: CASSPRTDGNTIYF; CDR3nt: TGTGCCAGTAGTCCCCGGACAGACGGAAACACCATATATTTT
d_gene: TRBD2; abundance: .; j_gene: TRBJ2-7; v_gene: TRBV6-7; CDR3aa: CASSSGLAGSSYEQYF; CDR3nt: TGTGCCAGCAGTTCGGGACTAGCGGGTTCGTCCTACGAGCAGTACTTC
d_gene: TRBD2; abundance: .; j_gene: TRBJ2-3; v_gene: TRBV11-2; CDR3aa: CASRSGRGGLTDTQYF; CDR3nt: TGTGCCAGCCGCTCCGGGCGGGGGGGCCTTACAGATACGCAGTATTTT
d_gene: .; abundance: .; j_gene: TRBJ1-1; v_gene: TRBV7-2; CDR3aa: CASSQTQGWTTEAFF; CDR3nt: TGTGCCAGCAGCCAGACTCAGGGGTGGACGACTGAAGCTTTCTTT
d_gene: TRBD1; abundance: once; j_gene: TRBJ2-3; v_gene: TRBV6-5; CDR3aa: CASEAGGRGTQYF; CDR3nt: TGTGCCAGCGAGGCAGGGGGACGAGGTACGCAGTATTTT
d_gene: .; abundance: .; j_gene: TRBJ1-2; v_gene: TRBV19; CDR3aa: CASSWLNYGYTF; CDR3nt: TGTGCCAGTAGTTGGCTTAACTATGGCTACACCTTC
d_gene: TRBD1; abundance: .; j_gene: TRBJ1-5; v_gene: TRBV30; CDR3aa: CAWSVAGGLGNQPQHF; CDR3nt: TGTGCCTGGAGTGTAGCAGGGGGCCTTGGAAATCAGCCCCAGCATTTT
d_gene: .; abundance: few; j_gene: TRBJ1-3; v_gene: TRBV7-8; CDR3aa: CASSPERSSGNTIYF; CDR3nt: TGTGCCAGCAGCCCGGAGCGGAGCTCTGGAAACACCATATATTTT
d_gene: .; abundance: .; j_gene: TRBJ1-1; v_gene: TRBV18; CDR3aa: CASSPPSPVNTEAFF; CDR3nt: TGTGCCAGCTCACCGCCGTCGCCAGTGAACACTGAAGCTTTCTTT
d_gene: .; abundance: .; j_gene: TRBJ2-1; v_gene: TRBV4-2; CDR3aa: CASSQVSSIQGEQFF; CDR3nt: TGTGCCAGCAGCCAAGTATCATCCATCCAGGGTGAGCAGTTCTTC
d_gene: .; abundance: .; j_gene: TRBJ2-7; v_gene: TRBV18; CDR3aa: CASSMYRQQAYEQYF; CDR3nt: TGTGCCAGCTCAATGTACAGACAGCAAGCCTACGAGCAGTACTTC
d_gene: .; abundance: .; j_gene: TRBJ1-5; v_gene: TRBV15; CDR3aa: CATSRDRGKEQPQHF; CDR3nt: TGTGCCACCAGCAGAGATAGGGGAAAGGAGCAGCCCCAGCATTTT
d_gene: .; abundance: .; j_gene: TRBJ1-1; v_gene: TRBV5-6; CDR3aa: CASSLRSTEAFF; CDR3nt: TGTGCCAGCAGCTTGCGTAGCACTGAAGCTTTCTTT
d_gene: .; abundance: .; j_gene: TRBJ2-2; v_gene: TRBV19; CDR3aa: CASTPGQFNTGELFF; CDR3nt: TGTGCCAGTACCCCAGGACAGTTTAACACCGGGGAGCTGTTTTTT
d_gene: .; abundance: .; j_gene: TRBJ2-1; v_gene: TRBV14; CDR3aa: CASSQDSASRNEQFF; CDR3nt: TGTGCCAGCAGCCAAGATAGCGCCAGTCGGAATGAGCAGTTCTTC
d_gene: .; abundance: .; j_gene: TRBJ1-2; v_gene: TRBV7-6; CDR3aa: CASSLGQGKGGYTF; CDR3nt: TGTGCCAGCAGCTTAGGGCAGGGGAAGGGTGGCTACACCTTC
d_gene: .; abundance: .; j_gene: TRBJ1-3; v_gene: TRBV16; CDR3aa: CASSQRSGNTIYF; CDR3nt: TGTGCCAGCAGCCAACGGTCTGGAAACACCATATATTTT
d_gene: .; abundance: few; j_gene: TRBJ2-1; v_gene: TRBV5-4; CDR3aa: CASSQLTAYNEQFF; CDR3nt: TGTGCCAGCAGCCAGCTGACAGCCTACAATGAGCAGTTCTTC
d_gene: .; abundance: .; j_gene: TRBJ1-1; v_gene: TRBV3-1/TRBV3-2; CDR3aa: CASVSGRNTEAFF; CDR3nt: TGTGCCAGCGTATCAGGAAGGAACACTGAAGCTTTCTTT
d_gene: .; abundance: .; j_gene: TRBJ2-5; v_gene: TRBV5-1; CDR3aa: CASSLQGRETQYF; CDR3nt: TGCGCCAGCAGCTTGCAGGGGCGGGAGACCCAGTACTTC
d_gene: .; abundance: few; j_gene: TRBJ1-5; v_gene: TRBV19; CDR3aa: CASSRRGGSNQPQHF; CDR3nt: TGTGCCAGTAGTCGGAGGGGCGGTAGCAATCAGCCCCAGCATTTT
d_gene: .; abundance: few; j_gene: TRBJ1-1; v_gene: TRBV5-1; CDR3aa: CASSLDTGNTEAFF; CDR3nt: TGCGCCAGCAGCTTGGACACAGGGAACACTGAAGCTTTCTTT
d_gene: TRBD1; abundance: .; j_gene: TRBJ1-1; v_gene: TRBV11-2; CDR3aa: CASSLGGTGGAFF; CDR3nt: TGTGCCAGCAGCTTAGGAGGGACAGGGGGAGCTTTCTTT
d_gene: .; abundance: .; j_gene: TRBJ1-2; v_gene: TRBV9; CDR3aa: CASSVAPAGGYTF; CDR3nt: TGTGCCAGCAGCGTGGCCCCCGCGGGTGGCTACACCTTC
d_gene: .; abundance: few; j_gene: TRBJ1-6; v_gene: TRBV7-2; CDR3aa: CASSLDQDGSVNSPLHF; CDR3nt: TGTGCCAGCAGCTTAGATCAAGACGGCAGCGTTAATTCACCCCTCCACTTT
d_gene: .; abundance: .; j_gene: TRBJ2-2; v_gene: TRBV5-1; CDR3aa: CASSLVEGLTGELFF; CDR3nt: TGCGCCAGCAGCTTGGTAGAGGGATTGACCGGGGAGCTGTTTTTT
d_gene: .; abundance: .; j_gene: TRBJ1-1; v_gene: TRBV12-5; CDR3aa: CASGLVFGGNTEAFF; CDR3nt: TGTGCTAGTGGTTTGGTATTCGGGGGGAACACTGAAGCTTTCTTT